Included here is one T cell receptor (beta chain) sequence, with context. These data originate in a study of blood T cell repertoires in COVID-19. This table comes from immunoSEQ multiplex PCR, and its TCRdb copy is limited to in-frame clones, with some not included. Of roughly 280,000 clones in the sample, roughly nine tenths were seen once. This CDR3 is built from 16 residues. V lost 5 bases, J lost 3 bases, and 13 bases stayed unmatched. Per the germline V gene, CDR1 is WNHNN and CDR2 is SYGVQD (reference sequence). This sequence originates from a man in his late teens or twenties with active or convalescent COVID-19. The specimen sequenced was peripheral blood. The rearrangement links TRBV10-1 to TRBJ2-7, with 7 bases that match TRBD1. CDR3 loop: CASSPESGAGGYEQYF. The CDR3 DNA sequence: TGCGCCAGCAGTCCCGAGTCCGGGGCAGGGGGCTACGAGCAGTACTTC.